Listed here are 21 T cell receptor beta chains from one sample, sequenced in a study of blood T cells in healthy people across ages. A sample-barcoded 5' primer and a J-beta primer mix were used in a second PCR of roughly 7 to 11 cycles. TCRdb called the 5' RACE reads again in MiXCR, with one record for every CDR3 protein. The sample contains over 1,500,000 distinct CDR3 sequences, approximately 50% of which appear only once. Sequenced sample: blood. Source of these receptors: a woman in her 40s in good health.

V and J are TRBV29-1 and TRBJ2-4; no clear D. V dropped 2 bases and J dropped 13 bases, with 12 bases sitting between them. This CDR3 has 11 amino acids. Germline CDR1 SQVTM, CDR2 ANQGSEA. The CDR3, as DNA: TGCAGCGTTGAAAAAGGATACAAGCAGTACTTC. It translates to CSVEKGYKQYF. Drawing the rest from reference TRBV29-1 and TRBJ2-4, the complete variable domain is SAVISQKPSRDICQRGTSLTIQCQVDSQVTMMFWYRQQPGQSLTLIATANQGSEATYESGFVIDKFPISRPNLTFSTLTVSNMSPEDSSIYLCSVEKGYKQYFGAGTRLSVL.

J is TRBJ2-4 and V is TRBV7-2; D is possibly TRBD1 (6 bases). V was clipped by 4 bases and J by 1 base, with 14 bases between them. The CDR3 covers 16 residues. Looked up from germline, CDR1 is SGHTA and CDR2 is FQGNSA. CDR3 residues: CASSSRQAGAKNIQYF. CDR3 bases: TGTGCCAGCAGCTCCCGACAGGCCGGGGCCAAAAACATTCAGTACTTC.

This clonotype was seen only a few times. The chain couples TRBV20-1 to TRBJ2-4; D gene ambiguous. Germline lookup yields CDR1 DFQATT and CDR2 SNEGSKA (reference sequence). The V and J ends lost 0 bases and 15 bases respectively, with 21 bases between them. The CDR3 consists of 14 residues. For the CDR3, the DNA is TGCAGTGCTAGAGATAAAGAGTCCCTGAGTTCGCGGTACTTC. Residues: CSARDKESLSSRYF.

The J gene is TRBJ2-5, the V gene TRBV4-2; 7 bases fit TRBD1. The CDR3 spans 17 residues. V was clipped by 1 base and J by 1 base; unmatched bases: 9. The germline CDR1 and CDR2 sequences are LGHNA and YNFKEQ. CDR3 nucleotide sequence: TGTGCCAGCAGCCAAGGGACCCCAGGGACAGCCCAAGAGACCCAGTACTTC. It translates to CASSQGTPGTAQETQYF.

With regard to this clonotype: A far larger clone is off by one base, so a read error is likely. The chain has TRBV21-1 and TRBJ2-4. The end of the DNA aligns better with TRBJ2-5, so the J call may be wrong. TRBV21-1 is flagged as a pseudogene. The CDR3 has 10 residues. Written as DNA, the CDR3 is TGTGCCAGCAGGTCGGAGACCCAGTACTTC. Protein sequence: CASRSETQYF.

The chain employs TRBV20-1 and TRBJ2-1; no definite D call. Trimming removed 1 base from V and 3 bases from J, with 7 bases in between. Germline V gives CDR1 DFQATT, CDR2 SNEGSKA (reference sequence). This CDR3 has 13 residues. CDR3 nucleotide sequence: TGCAGTGCTAGAGCGGATCGCTACAATGAGCAGTTCTTC. Translating gives CSARADRYNEQFF.

On this clonotype itself: Sequence at one end of the junction differs from germline and may be a read error. The V and J genes are TRBV7-2 and TRBJ2-1; D is unclear. This CDR3 region has 11 residues. Germline CDR1 SGHTA, CDR2 FQGNSA. The CDR3 protein is CAGSMVNEQFF. CDR3 nucleotide sequence: TGTGCCGGCAGCATGGTCAATGAGCAGTTCTTC.

This clonotype was picked up a small number of times. The chain recombines TRBV4-3 with TRBJ2-1, with D perhaps matching TRBD1 (6 bases). This CDR3 comprises 15 residues. Trimming took off 4 bases at V and 8 bases at J, with 18 bases between the two ends. Germline V gene data show CDR1 as LGHNA and CDR2 as YSLEER. CDR3 amino acids: CASSREDSHRDEQFF. The DNA of the CDR3 is TGCGCCAGCAGCCGAGAGGACAGCCACAGGGATGAGCAGTTCTTC.

The chain employs TRBV5-5 and TRBJ1-1; weak D call: TRBD1 (5 bases). CDR3 length: 14 amino acids. Germline CDR1 reads SGHKS; CDR2 reads YYEKEE (reference sequence). Trimming took off 4 bases at V and 3 bases at J, with 13 bases between the two ends. CDR3 coding DNA: TGTGCCAGCAGCGTGAAAGGGGTCGACACTGAAGCTTTCTTT. This encodes CASSVKGVDTEAFF.

This CDR3 is CSVGGGYDDLPQHF. The CDR3 nucleotides are TGCAGTGTCGGGGGAGGGTATGACGATTTACCCCAGCATTTT. V is TRBV20-1 and J is TRBJ1-5; perhaps TRBD1 as D (5 bases). The CDR3 sequence is 14 residues long. Germline loops: CDR1 DFQATT, CDR2 SNEGSKA (reference sequence). V was pared by 7 bases and J by 10 bases, with 23 bases between.

The chain links TRBV20-1 to TRBJ2-3; 7 nucleotides match TRBD2. Germline V gene data show CDR1 as DFQATT and CDR2 as SNEGSKA (reference sequence). The CDR3 sequence is 15 residues long. The CDR3 region is CTLGGYFSSTDTQYF. CDR3 in DNA: TGCACGCTGGGGGGGTACTTTTCTAGCACAGATACGCAGTATTTT.

Only a few counts were recorded for this clonotype. The chain carries TRBV7-2 and TRBJ2-1; D unclear. The CDR3 has 11 residues. Germline CDR1 is SGHTA and CDR2 is FQGNSA. The V gene lost 2 bases and the J gene lost 9 bases, with 5 bases spanning the gap. The CDR3 is CASSLMVEQFF. The CDR3 DNA reads as TGTGCCAGCAGCTTAATGGTTGAGCAGTTCTTC.

This clonotype has a count of ten or more. V and J are TRBV5-1 and TRBJ2-7; 8 bases match TRBD2. In germline, CDR1 is SGHRS, CDR2 YFSETQ. Unmatched junction bases numbered 7, after V lost 3 bases and J lost 5 bases. The CDR3 totals 14 residues. The CDR3 sequence is CASSYTGGVNEQYF. CDR3 coding DNA: TGCGCCAGCAGCTACACCGGGGGGGTCAACGAGCAGTACTTC.

This clonotype was seen a few times. The chain is built from TRBV5-1 and TRBJ2-5; TRBD2 matches at 7 bases. V lost 2 bases, J lost 3 bases, and 7 bases stayed unmatched. CDR3 size: 15 residues. Per the germline V gene, CDR1 is SGHRS and CDR2 is YFSETQ. The CDR3 region is CASSFTGGTEETQYF. CDR3 in DNA: TGCGCCAGCAGCTTCACCGGGGGGACCGAAGAGACCCAGTACTTC. The variable domain in full, with the rest retrieved from reference TRBV5-1 and TRBJ2-5, is KAGVTQTPRYLIKTRGQQVTLSCSPISGHRSVSWYQQTPGQGLQFLFEYFSETQRNKGNFPGRFSGRQFSNSRSEMNVSTLELGDSALYLCASSFTGGTEETQYFGPGTRLLVL.

This clonotype turned up a few times. The rearrangement joins TRBV28 to TRBJ1-6; D might be TRBD1 (5 bases). Between the trimmed V and J ends, which lost 4 bases and 9 bases, there was a span of 7 bases. CDR3 length: 12 amino acids. The V gene's germline CDR1 is MDHEN and CDR2 SYDVKM. The CDR3 region is CASSSRGSPLHF. CDR3 coding DNA: TGTGCCAGCAGTTCGAGGGGTTCACCCCTCCACTTT.

This sequence joins TRBV13 and TRBJ2-7; a weak D match, TRBD2 (6 bases). The J call may be incorrect, as the DNA end agrees better with TRBJ2-4. The CDR3 contains 15 residues. Germline-derived CDR1 and CDR2 are PRHDT and FYEKMQ (reference sequence). The CDR3, as DNA: TGTGCCAGCACCCAAGCCCGGAGGGTCGAAAACATTCAGTACTTC. Amino acid sequence: CASTQARRVENIQYF.

The chain couples TRBV27 to TRBJ2-7; the D gene is possibly TRBD1 (6 bases). Trimming pared 8 bases from V and 5 bases from J, leaving 28 bases between. This CDR3 has 17 amino acids. Germline loops: CDR1 MNHEY, CDR2 SMNVEV (reference sequence). The CDR3 reads CASAPPGVGTGVDEQYF. CDR3 bases: TGTGCCAGCGCCCCGCCAGGGGTGGGGACGGGTGTGGACGAGCAGTACTTC.

This chain connects TRBV4-2 to TRBJ2-5; possible D gene TRBD1, 6 bases. The CDR3 has 17 residues. CDR1 is LGHNA, CDR2 YNFKEQ, per germline. With 0 bases removed from V and 5 bases from J, the gap between germline ends came to 19 bases. DNA of the CDR3: TGTGCCAGCAGCCAAGATGATGAGGACAGTAATTCCGAGACCCAGTACTTC. The encoded protein is CASSQDDEDSNSETQYF.

This clonotype turned up a few times. The chain combines TRBV7-3 with TRBJ1-4; TRBD1 aligns across 9 bases. Germline V gene data show CDR1 as SGHTA and CDR2 as FQGTGA. The CDR3 runs to 15 residues. The V and J ends lost 2 bases and 5 bases, in that order; junction bases with no gene match: 3. The CDR3 coding sequence is TGTGCCAGCAGCTTAGATGGGACAGGGAATGAAAAACTGTTTTTT. Amino acid sequence: CASSLDGTGNEKLFF.

This chain joins TRBV5-1 and TRBJ2-3, with D unclear. Trimming removed 4 bases from V and 0 bases from J, with 12 bases in between. The CDR3 runs to 15 residues. Germline V CDR1 and CDR2: SGHRS, YFSETQ. The chain's CDR3 is CASSTDVTSTDTQYF. The DNA of the CDR3 is TGCGCCAGCAGCACGGACGTAACTAGCACAGATACGCAGTATTTT. Drawing the rest from reference TRBV5-1 and TRBJ2-3, the complete variable domain is KAGVTQTPRYLIKTRGQQVTLSCSPISGHRSVSWYQQTPGQGLQFLFEYFSETQRNKGNFPGRFSGRQFSNSRSEMNVSTLELGDSALYLCASSTDVTSTDTQYFGPGTRLTVL.

This clonotype has a count of ten or more. V and J are TRBV25-1 and TRBJ1-2, with 8 bases matching TRBD1. V shed 3 bases and J 5 bases; nucleotides not matched to a gene: 2. The CDR3 sequence is 13 residues long. CDR1 is MGHDK, CDR2 SYGVNS, per germline. CDR3 loop: CASSEDRVYGYTF. The CDR3 DNA reads as TGTGCCAGCAGTGAGGACAGGGTGTATGGCTACACCTTC.